This TCR beta chain was recorded in a study of blood T cell repertoires in COVID-19. In the study overall: Italy, Spain and the United States were the sources of the convalescent and acute COVID-19 samples. From T cells, B-cell-depleted T cells, or PBMCs came the material, which was cDNA or gDNA.

Assay used: immunoSEQ multiplex PCR; TCRdb lists only in-frame clones, some missing. The sample shows roughly 140,000 clones, 80% to 90% of them seen only once. There are 14 residues in the CDR3. The V and J ends lost 6 bases and 3 bases, in that order; junction bases with no gene match: 5. Germline CDR1 is SNHLY and CDR2 is FYNNEI. This clonotype was sampled from a man in his 70s with acute or convalescent COVID-19. The chain recombines TRBV2 with TRBJ1-5, with TRBD1 matching 7 bases. The sequenced material came from peripheral blood. Here the CDR3 DNA reads TGTGCCAGCAGGTCGGGACAGCTCAATCAGCCCCAGCATTTT. Protein product: CASRSGQLNQPQHF.